This is a list of T cell receptor beta chains from one sample in a study of naive CD8 T cells in extremely preterm neonates. Profiling relied on immunoSEQ multiplex PCR, and the TCRdb table lists in-frame clones only, not all of them. The sample carries approximately 6,000 clones, approximately 98% recorded once. Material for sequencing was naive CD8+ T cells from cord blood. These receptor sequences come from a newborn in good health. Both conserved end residues are part of each CDR3. The D gene is left open where the match is weak. Part of the rows lack a size; the others show once, few, many or a class for expanded clones.

>-|TRBV5-4|TRBJ1-1|-
TGTGCCAGCAGCTTCCAGGGCACTGAAGCTTTCTTT
CASSFQGTEAFF
>-|TRBV5-6|TRBJ1-3|TRBD1
TGTGCCAGCAGCCAATTAACGGAGACAGGGGATTTTGGAAACACCATATATTTT
CASSQLTETGDFGNTIYF
>once|TRBV4-3|TRBJ2-5|-
TGCGTCAGCAGCCAAGGGACACAAGAGACCCAGTACTTC
CVSSQGTQETQYF
>-|TRBV7-9|TRBJ1-2|TRBD1
TGTGCCAGCAGCACAGGGGGCTATGGCTACACCTTC
CASSTGGYGYTF
>-|TRBV27|TRBJ2-1|TRBD2
TGTGCCAGCAGACTAGCGGACTACAATGAGCAGTTCTTC
CASRLADYNEQFF
>-|TRBV11-2|TRBJ2-7|-
TGTGCCAGCAGCTTAACAGGGATGTTCTACGAGCAGTACTTC
CASSLTGMFYEQYF
>-|TRBV7-3|TRBJ1-1|-
TGTGCCAGCAGCTTAGCCAGTGGAGGTCCTTTGAACACTGAAGCTTTCTTT
CASSLASGGPLNTEAFF
>-|TRBV4-3|TRBJ2-7|TRBD1
TGCGCCAGCAGCCCCTGGACAGGGGGCGAGCAGTACTTC
CASSPWTGGEQYF
>-|TRBV6-5|TRBJ2-4|-
TGTGCCAGCAGTTTACTCTCCGGAGGGGAAAACATTCAGTACTTC
CASSLLSGGENIQYF
>-|TRBV11-2|TRBJ1-1|-
TGTGCCAGCAGCTTGGGGGGTCTGAACACTGAAGCTTTCTTT
CASSLGGLNTEAFF
>-|TRBV4-3|TRBJ2-1|-
TGCGCCAGCAGCCAGGCTAGATCCAATGAGCAGTTCTTC
CASSQARSNEQFF
>-|TRBV9|TRBJ2-5|TRBD2
TGTGCCAGCAGCGTAGGGGGACTAGGGGTACAAGAGACCCAGTACTTC
CASSVGGLGVQETQYF
>-|TRBV4-2|TRBJ2-4|TRBD2
TGTGCCAGCAGCCAAGAAGATTGGGGGGAGGGACTTCAGTACTTC
CASSQEDWGEGLQYF
>once|TRBV19|TRBJ2-7|TRBD1
TGTGCCACCAGGGGGCCCAACGAGCAGTACTTC
CATRGPNEQYF
>-|TRBV9|TRBJ2-2|TRBD2
TGTGCCAGCAGCGTAGGCGGGAGGGCCAACACCGGGGAGCTGTTTTTT
CASSVGGRANTGELFF
>-|TRBV11-2|TRBJ2-7|-
TGTGCCAGCAGCTCCTTCTACGGACAGTCCTACGAGCAGTACTTC
CASSSFYGQSYEQYF
>-|TRBV9|TRBJ1-1|TRBD1
TGTGCCAGCAGCGAACAGGGGGCCACTGAAGCTTTCTTT
CASSEQGATEAFF
>-|TRBV7-8|TRBJ1-5|-
TGTGCCAGCAGCCCTACTAGCAATCAGCCCCAGCATTTT
CASSPTSNQPQHF
>-|TRBV6-5|TRBJ2-7|TRBD1
TGTGCCAGCAGTCCAGGACAGGGGGCCTACGAGCAGTACTTC
CASSPGQGAYEQYF
>-|TRBV27|TRBJ2-7|TRBD1
TGTGCCAGCAGTCCTCGGGACAGGGGAGTCTACGAGCAGTACTTC
CASSPRDRGVYEQYF
>-|TRBV27|TRBJ1-1|-
TGTGCCAGCAGTTTAGGGGCCAGGGCTATCACTGAAGCTTTCTTT
CASSLGARAITEAFF
>once|TRBV19|TRBJ2-7|TRBD2
TGTGCCAGTAGTCTCCGTTTCGCCGGGACAGGCGGACTAGCGGGAGTCTACGAGCAGTACTTC
CASSLRFAGTGGLAGVYEQYF
>-|TRBV29-1|TRBJ2-1|-
TGCAGCGCTGCAGCGTTGTTCGGTATTAGCGGCAATGAGCAGTTCTTC
CSAAALFGISGNEQFF
>-|TRBV14|TRBJ2-3|TRBD2
TGTGCCAGCAGCCAACGGCTAGCGGGAGTCTCAGATACGCAGTATTTT
CASSQRLAGVSDTQYF
>once|TRBV9|TRBJ2-7|-
TGTGCCAGCAGCGTAGGGACATCCTACGAGCAGTACTTC
CASSVGTSYEQYF
>-|TRBV28|TRBJ2-5|TRBD1
TGTGCCAGCAGTTTAAGGGGGACAGTCCGGATCGGGGAGACCCAGTACTTC
CASSLRGTVRIGETQYF
>-|TRBV27|TRBJ2-1|TRBD1
TGTGCCAGTAACGGACAGGGCAATGAGCAGTTCTTC
CASNGQGNEQFF
>-|TRBV15|TRBJ1-5|-
TGTGCCACCAGCAGGGGGCTTCCTCAGCCCCAGCATTTT
CATSRGLPQPQHF
>-|TRBV11-2|TRBJ2-7|-
TGTGCCAGCAGCTTAGATCCAGGGGAGCCCGAGCAGTACTTC
CASSLDPGEPEQYF
>once|TRBV27|TRBJ2-4|TRBD2
TGTGCCAGCAGTCCGACTATTACTAGCGTTAAAAACATTCAGTACTTC
CASSPTITSVKNIQYF
>-|TRBV6-5|TRBJ2-1|TRBD2
TGTGCCAGCAGTTCCGGGACTAGCGGGAGTGACGAGCAGTTCTTC
CASSSGTSGSDEQFF
>-|TRBV27|TRBJ2-7|TRBD2
TGTGCCAGCAAGCTAGCGGGAGGATACGAGCAGTACTTC
CASKLAGGYEQYF
>-|TRBV28|TRBJ2-1|-
TGTGCCAGCAGTGCCCTGGGGGGTGAGCAGTTCTTC
CASSALGGEQFF